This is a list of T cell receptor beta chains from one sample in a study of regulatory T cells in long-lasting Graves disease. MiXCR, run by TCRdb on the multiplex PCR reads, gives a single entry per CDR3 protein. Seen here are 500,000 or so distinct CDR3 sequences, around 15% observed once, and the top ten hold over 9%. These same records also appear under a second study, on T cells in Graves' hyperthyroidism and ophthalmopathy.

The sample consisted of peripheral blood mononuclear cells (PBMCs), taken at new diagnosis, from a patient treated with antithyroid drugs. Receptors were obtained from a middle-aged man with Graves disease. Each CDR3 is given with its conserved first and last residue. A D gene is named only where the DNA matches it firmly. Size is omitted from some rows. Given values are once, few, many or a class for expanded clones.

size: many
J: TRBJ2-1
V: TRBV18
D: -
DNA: TGTGCCAGCTCACCACAGGACACCTACAATGAGCAGTTCTTC
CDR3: CASSPQDTYNEQFF

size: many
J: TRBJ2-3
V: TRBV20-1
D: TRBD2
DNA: TGCAGTGCTAGAGCCGGGACTACAAGCACAGATACGCAGTATTTT
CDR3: CSARAGTTSTDTQYF

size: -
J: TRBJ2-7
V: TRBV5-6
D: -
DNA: TGTGCCAGCAGCGTGGCACCCCTGGGTGAGCAGTACTTC
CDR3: CASSVAPLGEQYF

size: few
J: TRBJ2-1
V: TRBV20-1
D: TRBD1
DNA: TGCAGTGCTAGACCCCGACAGGGGCTAAACAATGAGCAGTTCTTC
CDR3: CSARPRQGLNNEQFF

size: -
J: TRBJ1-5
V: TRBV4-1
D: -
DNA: TGCGCCAGCAGCCAAGATCGAACCTTTAATCAGCCCCAGCATTTT
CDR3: CASSQDRTFNQPQHF

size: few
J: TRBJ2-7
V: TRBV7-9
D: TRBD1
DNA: TGTGCCAGCAGCACTGGGACAGGCGATCCCTACGAGCAGTACTTC
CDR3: CASSTGTGDPYEQYF

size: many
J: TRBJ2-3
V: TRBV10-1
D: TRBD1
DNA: TGCGCCAGCAGTGAAACAGGACAGGGAATCAGCACAGATACGCAGTATTTT
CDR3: CASSETGQGISTDTQYF

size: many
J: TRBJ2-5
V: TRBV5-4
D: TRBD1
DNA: TGTGCCAGCAGCTTTTGGACAGGGGAAGAGACCCAGTACTTC
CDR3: CASSFWTGEETQYF

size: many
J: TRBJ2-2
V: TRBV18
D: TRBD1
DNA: TGTGCCAGCAGCCCGGGGACAGGGAATACCGGGGAGCTGTTTTTT
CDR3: CASSPGTGNTGELFF

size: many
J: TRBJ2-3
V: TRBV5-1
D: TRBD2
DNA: TGCGCCAGCAGCTTGGTACTAGCGGGTAGCGCAGATACGCAGTATTTT
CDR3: CASSLVLAGSADTQYF

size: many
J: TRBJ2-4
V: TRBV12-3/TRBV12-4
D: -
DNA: TGTGCCAGCAGTTTTACGAACCTAGCCAAAAACATTCAGTACTTC
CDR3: CASSFTNLAKNIQYF

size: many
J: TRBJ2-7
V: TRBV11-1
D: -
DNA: TGTGCCAGCAACTTACTCGGGTTATCCTACGAGCAGTACTTC
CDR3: CASNLLGLSYEQYF

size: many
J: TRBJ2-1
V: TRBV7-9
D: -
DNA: TGTGCCAGCAGCCAGAGGGGTAACAATGAGCAGTTCTTC
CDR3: CASSQRGNNEQFF

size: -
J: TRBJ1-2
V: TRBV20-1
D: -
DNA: TGCAGTGCTAGAGATCCATTTGGGGATGACTATGGCTACACCTTC
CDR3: CSARDPFGDDYGYTF

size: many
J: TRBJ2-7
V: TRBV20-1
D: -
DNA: TGCAGTGCAGTCCGAGGATCCTACGAGCAGTACTTC
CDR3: CSAVRGSYEQYF

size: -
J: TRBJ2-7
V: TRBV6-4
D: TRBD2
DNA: TGTGCCAGCCCAACGGGAGGCCCCTACGAGCAGTACTTC
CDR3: CASPTGGPYEQYF

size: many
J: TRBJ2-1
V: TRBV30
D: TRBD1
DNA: TGTGCCTGGAGTCCTGACCCCGGGACAGACAATGAGCAGTTCTTC
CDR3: CAWSPDPGTDNEQFF

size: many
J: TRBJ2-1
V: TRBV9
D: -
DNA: TGTGCCAGCAGCGTAGAGCGGTACAATGAGCAGTTCTTC
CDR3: CASSVERYNEQFF

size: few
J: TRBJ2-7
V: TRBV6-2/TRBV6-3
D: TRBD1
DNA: TGTGCCAGCAGTTTCCCGAGACAGGGGAAGTACGAGCAGTACTTC
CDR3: CASSFPRQGKYEQYF

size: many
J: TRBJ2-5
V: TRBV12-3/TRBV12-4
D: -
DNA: TGTGCCAGCAGGCGAAGGATAGAGACCCAGTACTTC
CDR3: CASRRRIETQYF

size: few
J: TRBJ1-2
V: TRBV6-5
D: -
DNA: TGTGCCAGCAGTTACGGGGCAAACTATGGCTACACCTTC
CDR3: CASSYGANYGYTF

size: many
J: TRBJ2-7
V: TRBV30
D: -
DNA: TGTGCCTGGAGCGGCGCGCGGGAGCAGTACTTC
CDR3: CAWSGAREQYF

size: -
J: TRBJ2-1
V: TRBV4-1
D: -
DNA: TGCGCCAGCAGCCAAGGCGCGGTCCCCCACTACAATGAGCAGTTCTTC
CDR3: CASSQGAVPHYNEQFF

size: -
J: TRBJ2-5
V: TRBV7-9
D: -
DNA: TGTGCCAGCAGCTTGGTGTCAGCCCAAGAGACCCAGTACTTC
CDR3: CASSLVSAQETQYF

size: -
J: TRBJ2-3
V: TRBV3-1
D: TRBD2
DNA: TGTGCCAGCAGCCAGCGACTAGCGGGAGTGGATACGCAGTATTTT
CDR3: CASSQRLAGVDTQYF

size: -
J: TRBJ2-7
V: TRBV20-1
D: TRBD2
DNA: TGCAGTGCTAGAGATACATGGGGGCGAGCGGGAGGGTGGGAGCAGTACTTC
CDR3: CSARDTWGRAGGWEQYF

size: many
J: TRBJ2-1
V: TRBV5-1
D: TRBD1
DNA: TGCGCCAGCAGCCCCGGGACAGCAAACAATGAGCAGTTCTTC
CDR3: CASSPGTANNEQFF

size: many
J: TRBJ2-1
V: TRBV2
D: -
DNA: TGTGCCAGCAGTGAGGGACCTTACAATGAGCAGTTCTTC
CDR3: CASSEGPYNEQFF

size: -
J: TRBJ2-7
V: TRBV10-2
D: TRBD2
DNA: TGCGCCAGCAGTGTGGTAGGGAGTCGGGAGGTCTACGAGCAGTACTTC
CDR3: CASSVVGSREVYEQYF

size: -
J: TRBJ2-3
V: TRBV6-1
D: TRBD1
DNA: TGTGCCAGCAGTCCGGAGACAGGGGGATTAGATACGCAGTATTTT
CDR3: CASSPETGGLDTQYF

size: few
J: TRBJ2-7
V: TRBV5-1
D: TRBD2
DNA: TGCGCCAGCAGCCTAAGACTAGCGGGCTTGGACGAGCAGTACTTC
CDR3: CASSLRLAGLDEQYF

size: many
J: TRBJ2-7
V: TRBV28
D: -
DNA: TGTGCCAGCAGTTCTTTTCTGATCCTCTCCTACGAGCAGTACTTC
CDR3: CASSSFLILSYEQYF

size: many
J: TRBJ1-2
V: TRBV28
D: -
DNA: TGTGCCAGTTGTTCCATGGGAACAGGGCCTAGCTATGGCTACACCTTC
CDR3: CASCSMGTGPSYGYTF

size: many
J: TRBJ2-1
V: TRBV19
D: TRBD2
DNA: TGTGCCAGTAGTATGACTAGCGGGAGTGCTGAGCAGTTCTTC
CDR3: CASSMTSGSAEQFF

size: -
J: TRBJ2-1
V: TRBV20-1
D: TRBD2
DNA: TGCAGTGCTAGTCTTATTAGCGGGAGTTTATATGAGCAGTTCTTC
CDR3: CSASLISGSLYEQFF

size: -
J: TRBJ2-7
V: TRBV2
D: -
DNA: TGTGCCAGCAGTGAAAGCGGACCTCTTGCAGAGCAGTACTTC
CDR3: CASSESGPLAEQYF

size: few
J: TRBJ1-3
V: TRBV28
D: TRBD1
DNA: TGTGCCAGCAGTTTACTCCGTGCAGGGGGCGTGGGAAACACCATATATTTT
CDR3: CASSLLRAGGVGNTIYF

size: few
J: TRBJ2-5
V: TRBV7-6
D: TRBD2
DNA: TGTGCCAGCAGCAAAGGGACTAGCGGGAATGTTGAGACCCAGTACTTC
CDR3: CASSKGTSGNVETQYF

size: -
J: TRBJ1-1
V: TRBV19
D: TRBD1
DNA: TGTGCCAGTAGTATACAGCCGGGACAGGGAAGGACTGAAGCTTTCTTT
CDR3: CASSIQPGQGRTEAFF

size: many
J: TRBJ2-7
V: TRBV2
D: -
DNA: TGTGCCAGCAGTGTATCTAGAAGTAGTACGTACGAGCAGTACTTC
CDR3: CASSVSRSSTYEQYF

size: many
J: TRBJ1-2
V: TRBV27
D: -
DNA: TGTGCCAGCAGTTTATCGAACAGGGCGAGCTATGGCTACACCTTC
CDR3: CASSLSNRASYGYTF

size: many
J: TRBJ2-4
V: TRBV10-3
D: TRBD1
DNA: TGTGCCATCAGTGAGTACCGGGACAGGGATCCGTACTTC
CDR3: CAISEYRDRDPYF

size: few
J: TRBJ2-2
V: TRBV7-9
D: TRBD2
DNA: TGTGCCAGCAGCTCATACGGACTAGCGGGAGGCTTTACCGGGGAGCTGTTTTTT
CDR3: CASSSYGLAGGFTGELFF

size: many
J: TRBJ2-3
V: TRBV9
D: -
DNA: TGTGCCAGCAGCGGAGTGGGAGATACGCAGTATTTT
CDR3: CASSGVGDTQYF

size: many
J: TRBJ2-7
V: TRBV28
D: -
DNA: TGTGCCAGCAGTTACTATCCCCCCTACGAGCAGTACTTC
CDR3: CASSYYPPYEQYF

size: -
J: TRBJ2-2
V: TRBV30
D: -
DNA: TGTGCCTGGAGTTGGATAGGGAACACCGGGGAGCTGTTTTTT
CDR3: CAWSWIGNTGELFF

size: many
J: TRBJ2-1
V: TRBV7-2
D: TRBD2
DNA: TGTGCCAGCAGCTTAGGGACTAGCCCGTTCTTC
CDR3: CASSLGTSPFF

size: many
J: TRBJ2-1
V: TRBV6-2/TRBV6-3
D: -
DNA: TGTGCCAGCAGTCTGGGCCGTGCCTCTGAGCAGTTCTTC
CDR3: CASSLGRASEQFF

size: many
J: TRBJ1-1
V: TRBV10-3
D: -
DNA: TGTGCCATCAGTGGGACAGCTATGAACACTGAAGCTTTCTTT
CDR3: CAISGTAMNTEAFF

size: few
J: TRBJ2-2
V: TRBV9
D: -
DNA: TGTGCCAGCAGCGCGATTACCGGGGAGCTGTTTTTT
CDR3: CASSAITGELFF

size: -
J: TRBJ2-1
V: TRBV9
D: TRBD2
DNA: TGTGCCAGCAGCCCATTAGCGGGAGCGAGTGAGCAGTTCTTC
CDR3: CASSPLAGASEQFF

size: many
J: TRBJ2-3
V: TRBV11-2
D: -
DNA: TGTGCCAGCAGCTCGACTAGTTCAGATACGCAGTATTTT
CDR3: CASSSTSSDTQYF

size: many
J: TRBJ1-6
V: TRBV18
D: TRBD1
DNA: TGTGCCAGCTCACCGGACAGGGCGTCCTATAATTCACCCCTCCACTTT
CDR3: CASSPDRASYNSPLHF

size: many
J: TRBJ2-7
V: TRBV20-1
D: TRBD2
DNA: TGCAGTGCTTGGGGCGGGAGGCACTCCTACGAGCAGTACTTC
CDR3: CSAWGGRHSYEQYF

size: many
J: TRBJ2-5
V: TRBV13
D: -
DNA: TGTGCCAGCAGCTTAGGGGGAACCGGAGAGACCCAGTACTTC
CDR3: CASSLGGTGETQYF

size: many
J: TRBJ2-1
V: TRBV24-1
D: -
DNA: TGTGCCACCAGCCCGAGCGGTTACAATGAGCAGTTCTTC
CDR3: CATSPSGYNEQFF

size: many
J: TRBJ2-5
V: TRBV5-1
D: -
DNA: TGCGCCAGCAGCTCAAAGACAGGCGGAGAGACCCAGTACTTC
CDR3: CASSSKTGGETQYF

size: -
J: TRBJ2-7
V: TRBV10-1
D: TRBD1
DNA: TGCGCCAGCAGTCCTACACAGGGGATTCAGCAGTACTTC
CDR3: CASSPTQGIQQYF